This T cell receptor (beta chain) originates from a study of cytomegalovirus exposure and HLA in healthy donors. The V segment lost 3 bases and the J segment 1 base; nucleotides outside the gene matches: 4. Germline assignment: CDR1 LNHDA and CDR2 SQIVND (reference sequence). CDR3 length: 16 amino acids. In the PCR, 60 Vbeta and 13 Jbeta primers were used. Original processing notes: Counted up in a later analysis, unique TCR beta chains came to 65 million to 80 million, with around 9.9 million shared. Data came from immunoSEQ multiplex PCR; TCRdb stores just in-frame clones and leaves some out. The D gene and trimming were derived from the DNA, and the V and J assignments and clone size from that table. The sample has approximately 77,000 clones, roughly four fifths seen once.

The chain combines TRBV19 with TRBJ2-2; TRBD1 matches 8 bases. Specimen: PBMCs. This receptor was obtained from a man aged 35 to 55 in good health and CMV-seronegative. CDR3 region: CASSISGQVNTGELFF. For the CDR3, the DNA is TGTGCCAGTAGTATCTCGGGACAGGTGAACACCGGGGAGCTGTTTTTT.